A selection of T cell receptor beta chains follows, all from one sample in a study of T cells in Graves' hyperthyroidism and ophthalmopathy. One entry per CDR3 protein results from TCRdb running MiXCR on the multiplex PCR reads. The table has 550,000 to 650,000 distinct CDR3 sequences, approximately 14% seen once; the top ten hold less than 6%. What was sequenced was blood. These receptors all stem from a woman aged 25 to 39 with Graves' hyperthyroidism that later progressed to Graves' ophthalmopathy. Each CDR3 is given with its conserved first and last residue. Each record gives: J gene, D gene, V gene, clone size, CDR3 DNA, CDR3 protein. D genes are given only for firm matches. Clone size is stated in some rows and not others, as once, few, many or a class when expanded.

j_gene: TRBJ1-5
d_gene: .
v_gene: TRBV4-1
abundance: few
CDR3nt: TGCGCCAGCAGCCAAGAGGCAGTTCAGCCCCAGCATTTT
CDR3aa: CASSQEAVQPQHF

j_gene: TRBJ1-2
d_gene: TRBD1
v_gene: TRBV28
abundance: many
CDR3nt: TGTGCCAGCAGTCTACCGGACAGGGGGGTTGGCTACACCTTC
CDR3aa: CASSLPDRGVGYTF

j_gene: TRBJ1-5
d_gene: .
v_gene: TRBV3-1
abundance: many
CDR3nt: TGTGCCAGCAGCCCCGACACCGCTAGGCAGCCCCAGCATTTT
CDR3aa: CASSPDTARQPQHF

j_gene: TRBJ1-2
d_gene: .
v_gene: TRBV5-8
abundance: few
CDR3nt: TGTGCCAGCAGCCCCAGGACAGCCGGCTACACCTTC
CDR3aa: CASSPRTAGYTF

j_gene: TRBJ2-5
d_gene: .
v_gene: TRBV14
abundance: many
CDR3nt: TGTGCCAGCAGCCCTCACCGTAACCAAGAGACCCAGTACTTC
CDR3aa: CASSPHRNQETQYF

j_gene: TRBJ2-7
d_gene: .
v_gene: TRBV12-5
abundance: few
CDR3nt: TGTGCTAGTGGTTTCCTACCTGGCACACCCTACGAGCAGTACTTC
CDR3aa: CASGFLPGTPYEQYF

j_gene: TRBJ1-3
d_gene: .
v_gene: TRBV5-5
abundance: .
CDR3nt: TGTGCCAGCAGCTTGGGACAGAATCAACAGTCTGGAAACACCATATATTTT
CDR3aa: CASSLGQNQQSGNTIYF

j_gene: TRBJ2-7
d_gene: TRBD2
v_gene: TRBV28
abundance: many
CDR3nt: TGTGCCAGCAGTTTGAATGCGGGAGGGCGGAGTATAGAGCAGTACTTC
CDR3aa: CASSLNAGGRSIEQYF

j_gene: TRBJ1-5
d_gene: .
v_gene: TRBV2
abundance: .
CDR3nt: TGTGCCAACCGGGGGAGCAATCAGCCCCAGCATTTT
CDR3aa: CANRGSNQPQHF

j_gene: TRBJ2-7
d_gene: TRBD1
v_gene: TRBV5-1
abundance: many
CDR3nt: TGCGCCAGCAGCTTTATGAGAGGGGGCATGTACGAGCAGTACTTC
CDR3aa: CASSFMRGGMYEQYF

j_gene: TRBJ1-1
d_gene: .
v_gene: TRBV5-1
abundance: many
CDR3nt: TGCGCCAGTTCCGAACAGGAGGACACTGAAGCTTTCTTT
CDR3aa: CASSEQEDTEAFF

j_gene: TRBJ2-5
d_gene: .
v_gene: TRBV4-1
abundance: many
CDR3nt: TGCGCCAGCAGCCAAGATCGAACCGAGACCCAGTACTTC
CDR3aa: CASSQDRTETQYF

j_gene: TRBJ1-5
d_gene: TRBD1
v_gene: TRBV9
abundance: few
CDR3nt: TGTGCCAGCAGCTCCACAGGGGCGGTCCATCAGCCCCAGCATTTT
CDR3aa: CASSSTGAVHQPQHF

j_gene: TRBJ2-3
d_gene: TRBD2
v_gene: TRBV3-1
abundance: few
CDR3nt: TGTGCCAGCAGCCCCATATCGGGAGGGAGGCCAGATACGCAGTATTTT
CDR3aa: CASSPISGGRPDTQYF

j_gene: TRBJ1-6
d_gene: .
v_gene: TRBV6-1
abundance: .
CDR3nt: TGTGCCAGCAGTTACTTTAGACAGGCTCTAGATTCACCCCTCCACTTT
CDR3aa: CASSYFRQALDSPLHF

j_gene: TRBJ2-7
d_gene: TRBD2
v_gene: TRBV28
abundance: .
CDR3nt: TGTGCCAGCACCCTCACGGGGGGGCTCTACGAGCAGTACTTC
CDR3aa: CASTLTGGLYEQYF

j_gene: TRBJ1-4
d_gene: TRBD1
v_gene: TRBV29-1
abundance: many
CDR3nt: TGCAGCGGTGCGGGACAGGGGAATGAAAAACTGTTTTTT
CDR3aa: CSGAGQGNEKLFF

j_gene: TRBJ2-7
d_gene: .
v_gene: TRBV27
abundance: many
CDR3nt: TGTGCCAGCAGTTTATCCGCGGACTCAAGCTACGAGCAGTACTTC
CDR3aa: CASSLSADSSYEQYF

j_gene: TRBJ2-3
d_gene: TRBD2
v_gene: TRBV12-3/TRBV12-4
abundance: many
CDR3nt: TGTGCCAGCAGCCAGACTAGCGGGAGTTCGGATACGCAGTATTTT
CDR3aa: CASSQTSGSSDTQYF

j_gene: TRBJ2-2
d_gene: .
v_gene: TRBV20-1
abundance: many
CDR3nt: TGCAGTGCTAGAACTAGCGGGACAGGGGGTGTCACCGGGGAGCTGTTTTTT
CDR3aa: CSARTSGTGGVTGELFF

j_gene: TRBJ2-1
d_gene: TRBD2
v_gene: TRBV5-1
abundance: .
CDR3nt: TGCGCCAGCAGCTTCCGGCGGGAGGCAAATGAGCAGTTCTTC
CDR3aa: CASSFRREANEQFF

j_gene: TRBJ2-1
d_gene: .
v_gene: TRBV5-5
abundance: few
CDR3nt: TGTGCCAGCGGCAATAAACTTGGGGACCTCTCCTACAATGAGCAGTTCTTC
CDR3aa: CASGNKLGDLSYNEQFF

j_gene: TRBJ1-5
d_gene: TRBD1
v_gene: TRBV28
abundance: many
CDR3nt: TGTGCCAGCAGTTATTTTGGACCCAGGGGGCGCAATCAGCCCCAGCATTTT
CDR3aa: CASSYFGPRGRNQPQHF

j_gene: TRBJ2-1
d_gene: TRBD2
v_gene: TRBV10-3
abundance: many
CDR3nt: TGTGCCACCAGCGGGACTAGCGGTTACAATGAGCAGTTCTTC
CDR3aa: CATSGTSGYNEQFF

j_gene: TRBJ2-7
d_gene: .
v_gene: TRBV12-3/TRBV12-4
abundance: many
CDR3nt: TGTGCCAGCAGCCTAAGGAGAGACGCCTCCTACGAGCAGTACTTC
CDR3aa: CASSLRRDASYEQYF

j_gene: TRBJ2-1
d_gene: TRBD2
v_gene: TRBV14
abundance: .
CDR3nt: TGTGCCAGCAGCCGCCGTCCCGGGACTAGCGGGAGAGGAGGAGGCAATGAGCAGTTCTTC
CDR3aa: CASSRRPGTSGRGGGNEQFF

j_gene: TRBJ2-3
d_gene: .
v_gene: TRBV7-3
abundance: many
CDR3nt: TGTGCCAGCAGTCTAAGAGGGGCCACAGATACGCAGTATTTT
CDR3aa: CASSLRGATDTQYF

j_gene: TRBJ2-6
d_gene: .
v_gene: TRBV19
abundance: few
CDR3nt: TGTGCCAGTAGTATAGTTGGTCGGGGGACTCCCTCTGGGGCCAACGTCCTGACTTTC
CDR3aa: CASSIVGRGTPSGANVLTF

j_gene: TRBJ2-7
d_gene: .
v_gene: TRBV6-1
abundance: many
CDR3nt: TGTGCCAGCAGCCAAGGGACACGCGGTGAGCAGTACTTC
CDR3aa: CASSQGTRGEQYF

j_gene: TRBJ1-1
d_gene: TRBD1
v_gene: TRBV2
abundance: many
CDR3nt: TGTGCCAGCAGTTCCGGGACAGGCCTCGAGGCTTTCTTT
CDR3aa: CASSSGTGLEAFF

j_gene: TRBJ2-3
d_gene: TRBD1
v_gene: TRBV6-5
abundance: many
CDR3nt: TGTGCCAGCAGTTACAGGGGGCCAGATACGCAGTATTTT
CDR3aa: CASSYRGPDTQYF

j_gene: TRBJ1-2
d_gene: .
v_gene: TRBV12-3/TRBV12-4
abundance: many
CDR3nt: TGTGCCAGCAGTTTAGGGCTATTGGGCTACACCTTC
CDR3aa: CASSLGLLGYTF

j_gene: TRBJ2-2
d_gene: TRBD2
v_gene: TRBV12-3/TRBV12-4
abundance: few
CDR3nt: TGTGCCAGCAGTTTCCTTGGGGCGGGAGAAGGGACCGGGGAGCTGTTTTTT
CDR3aa: CASSFLGAGEGTGELFF

j_gene: TRBJ1-3
d_gene: .
v_gene: TRBV18
abundance: few
CDR3nt: TGTGCCAGCCAGGGCGGGACCAGCGGCTCTGGAAACACCATATATTTT
CDR3aa: CASQGGTSGSGNTIYF

j_gene: TRBJ1-1
d_gene: .
v_gene: TRBV9
abundance: few
CDR3nt: TGTGCCAGCAGCGTAGAGACCAACACTGAAGCTTTCTTT
CDR3aa: CASSVETNTEAFF

j_gene: TRBJ2-1
d_gene: .
v_gene: TRBV12-3/TRBV12-4
abundance: many
CDR3nt: TGTGCCAGCAGCGCGTCAGGGGGGCACTTTCCCCCATACAATGAGCAGTTCTTC
CDR3aa: CASSASGGHFPPYNEQFF

j_gene: TRBJ2-3
d_gene: TRBD1
v_gene: TRBV9
abundance: .
CDR3nt: TGTGCCAGCAGCGTAGAGGGGGCTGTGGGGACAGATACGCAGTATTTT
CDR3aa: CASSVEGAVGTDTQYF

j_gene: TRBJ1-6
d_gene: .
v_gene: TRBV12-3/TRBV12-4
abundance: many
CDR3nt: TGTGCCAGCACCTTCAAACGGGGTTCACCCCTCCACTTT
CDR3aa: CASTFKRGSPLHF

j_gene: TRBJ1-1
d_gene: .
v_gene: TRBV9
abundance: .
CDR3nt: TGTGCCAGCAGCGTCGGACTGAAGAACACTGAAGCTTTCTTT
CDR3aa: CASSVGLKNTEAFF

j_gene: TRBJ1-1
d_gene: TRBD1
v_gene: TRBV29-1
abundance: few
CDR3nt: TGCAGCGTTGTGGGTCAGGGGGCAATGAACACTGAAGCTTTCTTT
CDR3aa: CSVVGQGAMNTEAFF

j_gene: TRBJ1-1
d_gene: TRBD1
v_gene: TRBV7-9
abundance: many
CDR3nt: TGTGCCAGCAGCTTAAATCACAGGGGGCTGAGCCTGAACACTGAAGCTTTCTTT
CDR3aa: CASSLNHRGLSLNTEAFF

j_gene: TRBJ1-1
d_gene: .
v_gene: TRBV19
abundance: many
CDR3nt: TGTGCCAGTAGTATGGGTTGGGGGGCAGACACTGAAGCTTTCTTT
CDR3aa: CASSMGWGADTEAFF

j_gene: TRBJ2-4
d_gene: .
v_gene: TRBV12-5
abundance: many
CDR3nt: TGTGCTAGTGGTTTGTCCCTCGGACCGTACAAAAACATTCAGTACTTC
CDR3aa: CASGLSLGPYKNIQYF

j_gene: TRBJ2-1
d_gene: TRBD2
v_gene: TRBV7-2
abundance: .
CDR3nt: TGTGCCAGCAGCTTACTGGGACTAGCGGAACAAGGCGCCTACAATGAGCAGTTCTTC
CDR3aa: CASSLLGLAEQGAYNEQFF

j_gene: TRBJ2-5
d_gene: TRBD1
v_gene: TRBV12-3/TRBV12-4
abundance: .
CDR3nt: TGTGCCGGCAGTCCAGACAGGGGGAGAGGGGAGACCCAGTACTTC
CDR3aa: CAGSPDRGRGETQYF

j_gene: TRBJ2-5
d_gene: .
v_gene: TRBV7-3
abundance: .
CDR3nt: TGTGCCAGCAGCTTTGGTAAAGAGGAGACCCAGTACTTC
CDR3aa: CASSFGKEETQYF

j_gene: TRBJ2-3
d_gene: .
v_gene: TRBV20-1
abundance: .
CDR3nt: TGCAGTGCTAGAGGGAACAGGCGCCTCACAGATACGCAGTATTTT
CDR3aa: CSARGNRRLTDTQYF

j_gene: TRBJ2-4
d_gene: TRBD1
v_gene: TRBV28
abundance: few
CDR3nt: TGTGCCAGCAGTCCGGGACAGGGGGCAGCCAAAAACATTCAGCACTTC
CDR3aa: CASSPGQGAAKNIQHF

j_gene: TRBJ2-1
d_gene: .
v_gene: TRBV20-1
abundance: .
CDR3nt: TGCAGTGCTAGAGCCGGGATTGGGCAGTTCTTC
CDR3aa: CSARAGIGQFF

j_gene: TRBJ2-3
d_gene: TRBD2
v_gene: TRBV19
abundance: .
CDR3nt: TGTGCCAGTAGTATTCTAGCGGGAGTGGTAGATACGCAGTATTTT
CDR3aa: CASSILAGVVDTQYF

j_gene: TRBJ1-2
d_gene: .
v_gene: TRBV28
abundance: many
CDR3nt: TGTGCCAGCAGTTTGAGGGGATGGGGCTACACCTTC
CDR3aa: CASSLRGWGYTF

j_gene: TRBJ1-6
d_gene: .
v_gene: TRBV27
abundance: many
CDR3nt: TGTGCCAGCACCGAGGGGAGCTCCTATAATTCACCCCTCCACTTT
CDR3aa: CASTEGSSYNSPLHF

j_gene: TRBJ2-7
d_gene: TRBD1
v_gene: TRBV12-3/TRBV12-4
abundance: many
CDR3nt: TGTGCCAGCACGTACCGGGACAGCCTTCACGAGCAGTACTTC
CDR3aa: CASTYRDSLHEQYF

j_gene: TRBJ2-7
d_gene: .
v_gene: TRBV13
abundance: .
CDR3nt: TGTGCCAGCAGCTTTGGGTCCCTCCTTAACTCCTACGAGCAGTACTTC
CDR3aa: CASSFGSLLNSYEQYF

j_gene: TRBJ2-7
d_gene: .
v_gene: TRBV18
abundance: many
CDR3nt: TGTGCCAGCTCACGGTCGGATCAGGGCTCCTACGAGCAGTACTTC
CDR3aa: CASSRSDQGSYEQYF

j_gene: TRBJ1-5
d_gene: .
v_gene: TRBV28
abundance: many
CDR3nt: TGTGCCAGCAGTTTAGTTAGGGTGGATCAGCCCCAGCATTTT
CDR3aa: CASSLVRVDQPQHF

j_gene: TRBJ2-7
d_gene: .
v_gene: TRBV9
abundance: .
CDR3nt: TGTGCCAGCAGCGTATCGGGTCGCGAGCAGTACTTC
CDR3aa: CASSVSGREQYF

j_gene: TRBJ2-7
d_gene: TRBD2
v_gene: TRBV7-9
abundance: many
CDR3nt: TGTGCCAGCAGGTCTACTAGCGACTACGAGCAGTACTTC
CDR3aa: CASRSTSDYEQYF

j_gene: TRBJ2-2
d_gene: .
v_gene: TRBV14
abundance: .
CDR3nt: TGTGCCAGCAGCCAAACGCTGTTAACCGGGGAGCTGTTTTTT
CDR3aa: CASSQTLLTGELFF

j_gene: TRBJ2-3
d_gene: .
v_gene: TRBV19
abundance: many
CDR3nt: TGTGCCAGTAGTGTCTCCGGGACAACTTTACCGCAGTATTTT
CDR3aa: CASSVSGTTLPQYF